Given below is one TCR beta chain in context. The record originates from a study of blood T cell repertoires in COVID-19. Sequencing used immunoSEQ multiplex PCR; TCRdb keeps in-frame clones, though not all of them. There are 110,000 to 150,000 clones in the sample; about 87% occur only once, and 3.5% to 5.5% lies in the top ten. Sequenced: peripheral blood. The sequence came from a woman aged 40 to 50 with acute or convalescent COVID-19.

CDR3 in amino acids: CASSLTGVSRGYTF. The CDR3 DNA reads as TGTGCCAGCAGCTTAACGGGGGTATCGAGGGGCTACACCTTC. The rearrangement joins TRBV5-6 to TRBJ1-2; a possible D gene is TRBD1 (5 bases). This CDR3 is built from 14 residues. Trimming removed 2 bases at V and 8 bases at J, with 16 bases between. The germline V gene has CDR1 SGHDT and CDR2 YYEEEE.